This T cell receptor beta chain was found in a study of CD8+CD57+ T cells in acquired aplastic anemia. Study background: An average of approximately 3.4 ug of DNA was obtained from sorted CD4+ and CD8+ cells. Whole-study findings and limits: Overlap between patients and controls comprised 25 to 30 CD8+ CDR3 sequences.

This clonotype has only a few counts. Antigen specificity is unknown. CD8+CD57+ cell expansion, shown by flow cytometry, had occurred in the patients selected for sequencing. CDR3 and TCR beta VDJ profiling relied on a genomic DNA template. Via MiXCR, TCRdb re-called the reads, giving one row per CDR3 protein. The repertoire holds about 190,000 distinct CDR3 sequences, with 48% as singletons. The sample consisted of sorted CD4+, CD8+, or CD8+CD57+ T cells (not recorded which) from PBMCs. This sequence was found in a human donor with aplastic anemia.

CDR3 protein: CAIRGHQETQYF. CDR3 in DNA: TGTGCCATAAGGGGGCACCAAGAGACCCAGTACTTC. V usage is TRBV10-3 and J usage is TRBJ2-5; 7 bases agree with TRBD1. V trimming: 9 bases; J trimming: 0 bases; junction bases outside the gene matches: 1. Germline V lookup: CDR1 ENHRY, CDR2 SYGVKD. The CDR3 is 12 amino acids.